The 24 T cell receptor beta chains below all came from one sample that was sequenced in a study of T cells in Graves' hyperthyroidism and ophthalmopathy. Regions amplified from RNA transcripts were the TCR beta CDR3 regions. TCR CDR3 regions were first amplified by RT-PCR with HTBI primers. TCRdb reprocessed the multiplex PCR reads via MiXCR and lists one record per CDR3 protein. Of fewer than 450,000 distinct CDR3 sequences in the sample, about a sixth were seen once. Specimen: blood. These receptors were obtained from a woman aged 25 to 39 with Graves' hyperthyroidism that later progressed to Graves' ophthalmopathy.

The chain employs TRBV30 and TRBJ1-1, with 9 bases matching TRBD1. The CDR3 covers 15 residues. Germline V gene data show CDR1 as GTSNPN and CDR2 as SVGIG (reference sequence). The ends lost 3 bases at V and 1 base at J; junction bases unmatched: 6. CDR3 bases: TGTGCCTGGAGACTCTTGGGACAGGGGAACACTGAAGCTTTCTTT. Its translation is CAWRLLGQGNTEAFF. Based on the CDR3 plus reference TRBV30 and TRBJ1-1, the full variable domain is SQTIHQWPATLVQPVGSPLSLECTVEGTSNPNLYWYRQAAGRGLQLLFYSVGIGQISSEVPQNLSASRPQDRQFILSSKKLLLSDSGFYLCAWRLLGQGNTEAFFGQGTRLTVV.

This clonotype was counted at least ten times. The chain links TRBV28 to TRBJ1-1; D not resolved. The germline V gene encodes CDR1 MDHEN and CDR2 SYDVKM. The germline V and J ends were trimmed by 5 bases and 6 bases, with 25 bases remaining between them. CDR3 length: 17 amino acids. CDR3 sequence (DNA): TGTGCCAGCAGTGGCTGGACGGCCCTCTCCGCGGGCGCTGAAGCTTTCTTT. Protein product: CASSGWTALSAGAEAFF.

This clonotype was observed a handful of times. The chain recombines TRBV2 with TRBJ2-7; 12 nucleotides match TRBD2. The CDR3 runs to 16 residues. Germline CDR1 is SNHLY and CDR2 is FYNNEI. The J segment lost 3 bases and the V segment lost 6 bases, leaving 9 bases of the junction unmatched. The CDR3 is CASRPPASGRVYEQYF. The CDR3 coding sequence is TGTGCCAGCAGGCCTCCGGCTAGCGGGAGGGTCTACGAGCAGTACTTC.

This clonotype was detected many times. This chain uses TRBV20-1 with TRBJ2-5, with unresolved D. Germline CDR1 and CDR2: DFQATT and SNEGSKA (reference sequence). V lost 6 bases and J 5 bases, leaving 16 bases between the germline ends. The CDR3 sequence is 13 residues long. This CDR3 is CSAGPRLAETQYF. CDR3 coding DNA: TGCAGTGCGGGTCCCCGACTCGCCGAGACCCAGTACTTC.

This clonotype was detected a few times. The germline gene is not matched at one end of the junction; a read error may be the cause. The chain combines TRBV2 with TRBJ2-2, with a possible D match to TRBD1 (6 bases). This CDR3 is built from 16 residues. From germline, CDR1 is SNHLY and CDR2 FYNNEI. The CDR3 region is CASREAGRGNTGELFF. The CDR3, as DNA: TGTGCCAGCAGGGAAGCTGGCAGGGGAAACACCGGGGAGCTGTTTTTT.

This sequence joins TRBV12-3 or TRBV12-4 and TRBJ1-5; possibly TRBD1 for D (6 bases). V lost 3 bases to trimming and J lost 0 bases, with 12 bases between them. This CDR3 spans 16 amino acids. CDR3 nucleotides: TGTGCCAGCAGTTTTGGACAGCCTTATAGCAATCAGCCCCAGCATTTT. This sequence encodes CASSFGQPYSNQPQHF.

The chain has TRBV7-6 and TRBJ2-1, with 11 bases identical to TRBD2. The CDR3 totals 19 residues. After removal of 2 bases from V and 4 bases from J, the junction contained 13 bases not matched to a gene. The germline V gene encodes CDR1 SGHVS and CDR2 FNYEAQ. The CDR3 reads CASSLWVTSGSLGYNEQFF. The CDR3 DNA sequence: TGTGCCAGCAGCTTATGGGTAACTAGCGGGAGTCTCGGTTACAATGAGCAGTTCTTC. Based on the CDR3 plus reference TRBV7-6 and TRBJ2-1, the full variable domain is GAGVSQSPRYKVTKRGQDVALRCDPISGHVSLYWYRQALGQGPEFLTYFNYEAQQDKSGLPNDRFSAERPEGSISTLTIQRTEQRDSAMYRCASSLWVTSGSLGYNEQFFGPGTRLTVL.

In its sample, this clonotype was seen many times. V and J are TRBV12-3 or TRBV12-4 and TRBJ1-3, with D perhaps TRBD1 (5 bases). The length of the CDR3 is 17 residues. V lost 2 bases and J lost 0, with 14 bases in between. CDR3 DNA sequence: TGTGCCAGCAGTTTAAGGGGTGAACTCAGCTCTGGAAACACCATATATTTT. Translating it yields CASSLRGELSSGNTIYF.

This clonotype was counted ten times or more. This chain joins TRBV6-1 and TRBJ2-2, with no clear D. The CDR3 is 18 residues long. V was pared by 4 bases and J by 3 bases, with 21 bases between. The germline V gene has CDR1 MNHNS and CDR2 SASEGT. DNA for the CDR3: TGTGCCAGCAGTGTGGTAGCCCCCCTTTACTCGGACACCGGGGAGCTGTTTTTT. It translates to CASSVVAPLYSDTGELFF.

CDR3 sequence: CSGQFPGLAGGPGLRADTQYF. The CDR3 nucleotides are TGCAGCGGCCAATTTCCTGGACTAGCGGGGGGGCCGGGTCTGAGGGCAGATACGCAGTATTTT. The chain has TRBV29-1 and TRBJ2-3; 15 bases are a match to TRBD2. This CDR3 has 21 residues. Trimming at V came to 7 bases and at J to 4 bases, leaving 24 bases not matched to a gene. The germline CDR1 and CDR2 sequences are SQVTM and ANQGSEA.

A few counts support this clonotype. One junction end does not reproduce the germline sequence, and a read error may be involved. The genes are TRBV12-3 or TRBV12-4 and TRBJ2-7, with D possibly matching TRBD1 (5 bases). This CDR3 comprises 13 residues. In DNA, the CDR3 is TGTGTCAGCAGCGTAGACAGCCTTGGCGAGCAGTACTTC. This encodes CVSSVDSLGEQYF.

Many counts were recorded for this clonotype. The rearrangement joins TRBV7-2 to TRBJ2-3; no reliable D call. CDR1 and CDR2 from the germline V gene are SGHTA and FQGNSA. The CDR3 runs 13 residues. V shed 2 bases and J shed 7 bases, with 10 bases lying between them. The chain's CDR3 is CASSLMGSNTQYF. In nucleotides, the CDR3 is TGTGCCAGCAGCTTAATGGGGTCTAATACGCAGTATTTT.

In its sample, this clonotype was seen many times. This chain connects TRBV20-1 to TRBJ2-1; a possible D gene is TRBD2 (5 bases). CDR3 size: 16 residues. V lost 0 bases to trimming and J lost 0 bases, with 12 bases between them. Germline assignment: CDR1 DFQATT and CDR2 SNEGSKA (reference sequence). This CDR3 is CSARDSQRTSYNEQFF. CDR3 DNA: TGCAGTGCTAGAGATTCACAGCGGACCTCCTACAATGAGCAGTTCTTC.

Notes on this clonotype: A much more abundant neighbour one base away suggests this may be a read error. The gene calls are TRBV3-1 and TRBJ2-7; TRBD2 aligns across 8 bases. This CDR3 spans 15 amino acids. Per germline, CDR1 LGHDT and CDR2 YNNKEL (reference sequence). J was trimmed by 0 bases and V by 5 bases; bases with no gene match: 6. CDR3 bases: TGTGCCAGCAGCTCGGCAAGCGGGAGCTCCTACGAGCAGTACTTC. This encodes CASSSASGSSYEQYF.

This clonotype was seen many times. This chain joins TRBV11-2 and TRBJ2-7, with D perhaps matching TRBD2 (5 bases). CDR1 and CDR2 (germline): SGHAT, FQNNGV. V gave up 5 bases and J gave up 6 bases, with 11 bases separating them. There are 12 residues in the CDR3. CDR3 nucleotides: TGTGCCAGCAGCATCGGGAACGGCGAGCAGTACTTC. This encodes CASSIGNGEQYF.

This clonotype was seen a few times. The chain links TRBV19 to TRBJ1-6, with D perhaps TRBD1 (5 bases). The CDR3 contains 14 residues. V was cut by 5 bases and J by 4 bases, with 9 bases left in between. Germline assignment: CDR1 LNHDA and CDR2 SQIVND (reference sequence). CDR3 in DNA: TGTGCCAGTAGTTGGGGGAAGTATAATTCACCCCTCCACTTT. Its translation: CASSWGKYNSPLHF.

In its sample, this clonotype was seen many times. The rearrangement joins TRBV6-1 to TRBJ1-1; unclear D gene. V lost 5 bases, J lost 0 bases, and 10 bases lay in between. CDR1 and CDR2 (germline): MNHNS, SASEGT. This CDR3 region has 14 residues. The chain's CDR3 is CASSTGVMNTEAFF. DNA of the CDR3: TGTGCCAGCAGTACCGGGGTAATGAACACTGAAGCTTTCTTT.

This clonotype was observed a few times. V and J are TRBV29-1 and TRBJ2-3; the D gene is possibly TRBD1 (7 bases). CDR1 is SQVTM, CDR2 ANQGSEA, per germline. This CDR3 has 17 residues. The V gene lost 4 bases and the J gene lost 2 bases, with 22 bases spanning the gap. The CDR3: CSVGIMERGTATDTQYF. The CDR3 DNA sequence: TGCAGCGTTGGGATCATGGAACGCGGGACAGCCACAGATACGCAGTATTTT.

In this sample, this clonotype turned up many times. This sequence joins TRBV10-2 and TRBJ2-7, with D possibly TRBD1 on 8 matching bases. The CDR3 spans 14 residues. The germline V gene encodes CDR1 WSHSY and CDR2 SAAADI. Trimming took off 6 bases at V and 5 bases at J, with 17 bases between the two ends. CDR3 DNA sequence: TGCGCCAGCAGCTCGACAGGGGAGGGGGACGAGCAGTACTTC. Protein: CASSSTGEGDEQYF.

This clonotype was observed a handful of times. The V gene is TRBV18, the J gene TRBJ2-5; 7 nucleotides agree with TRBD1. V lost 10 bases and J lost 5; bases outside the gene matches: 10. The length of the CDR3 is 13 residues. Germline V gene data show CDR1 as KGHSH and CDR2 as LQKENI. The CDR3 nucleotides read TGTGCCATGTCACCGACAGGGCTTGAGACCCAGTACTTC. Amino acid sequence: CAMSPTGLETQYF.

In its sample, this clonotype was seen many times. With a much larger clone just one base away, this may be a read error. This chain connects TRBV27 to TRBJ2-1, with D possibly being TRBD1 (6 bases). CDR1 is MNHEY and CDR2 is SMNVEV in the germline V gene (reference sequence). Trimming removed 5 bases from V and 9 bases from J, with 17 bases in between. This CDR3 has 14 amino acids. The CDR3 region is CASSERTEGFEQFF. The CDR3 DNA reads TGTGCCAGCAGTGAAAGGACAGAGGGCTTTGAGCAGTTCTTC.

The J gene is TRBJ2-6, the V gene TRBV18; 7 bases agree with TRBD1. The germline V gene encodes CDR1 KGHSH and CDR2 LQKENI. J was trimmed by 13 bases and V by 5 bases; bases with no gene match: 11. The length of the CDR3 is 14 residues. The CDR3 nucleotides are TGTGCCAGCTCAATAACAGGGGCGAGGAAGGTCCTGACTTTC. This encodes CASSITGARKVLTF.

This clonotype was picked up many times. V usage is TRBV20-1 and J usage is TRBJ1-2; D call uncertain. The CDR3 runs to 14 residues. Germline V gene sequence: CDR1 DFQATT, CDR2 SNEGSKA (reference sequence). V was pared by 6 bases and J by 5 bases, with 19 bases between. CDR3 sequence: CSAENTKMAYGYTF. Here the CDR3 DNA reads TGCAGTGCCGAAAATACCAAAATGGCTTATGGCTACACCTTC.

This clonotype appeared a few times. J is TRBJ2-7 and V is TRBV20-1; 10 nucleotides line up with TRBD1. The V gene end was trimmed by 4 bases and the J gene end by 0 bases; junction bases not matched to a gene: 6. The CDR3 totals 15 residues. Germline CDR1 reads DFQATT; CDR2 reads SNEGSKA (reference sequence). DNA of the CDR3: TGCAGTGCTAAACCCCGGACAGGGGGCTCCTACGAGCAGTACTTC. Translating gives CSAKPRTGGSYEQYF.